The sequence of this T cell receptor (beta chain) was determined in a study of cytomegalovirus exposure and HLA in healthy donors. Study as a whole: Sequencing of 150 million to 200 million T cells in an earlier analysis found 100 million to 140 million unique TCR beta sequences.

The germline V gene has CDR1 MNHEY and CDR2 SVGAGI. V was pared by 9 bases and J by 7 bases, with 16 bases between. This CDR3 region has 13 residues. The study ran its PCR with 60 Vbeta and 13 Jbeta primers. TCRdb's copy holds only in-frame clones and misses some; the assay was immunoSEQ multiplex PCR. The table records 130,000 to 150,000 clones, approximately 72% of them present only once. The rearrangement uses TRBV6-5 and TRBJ1-5, with D possibly matching TRBD1 (5 bases). Sequenced input: PBMCs. The sequence was collected from a man aged 35 to 55 in good health and CMV-seronegative. The CDR3 nucleotides are TGTGCCAGTGGGGGGACCGTTCGGCAGCCCCAGCATTTT. It translates to CASGGTVRQPQHF.